A single sample is the source of the 13 T cell receptor beta chains below, sequenced in a study of OX40 agonist ivuxolimab in advanced cancers. The library came from the immunoSEQ multiplex PCR assay. TCRdb re-hosts the immuneACCESS table, in-frame sequences only. Its copies lack some clones; in the studies checked, an unresolved V gene accounts for under half of them, and the cause for the rest is not known. The sample profile shows approximately 20,000 clones; approximately 87% of them were found once. The leading ten clones occupy 16% of the sample. The sample in question was CD4+ or CD8+ T cells sorted from blood, obtained in a trial of the OX40 agonist ivuxolimab. Receptors originate from an adult with an advanced solid tumor such as melanoma, head and neck, liver or kidney cancer.

This clone was detected once. The gene calls are TRBV6-5 and TRBJ1-1; a weak D match, TRBD1 (5 bases). Trimming took 0 bases from V and 5 from J, leaving 13 bases between them. Germline values: CDR1 MNHEY, CDR2 SVGAGI. The CDR3 length is 15 residues. The CDR3 DNA reads as TGTGCCAGCAGTTACTCAGGGGTGGTATGGACTGAAGCTTTCTTT. Its translation: CASSYSGVVWTEAFF.

This clone was detected once. The chain has TRBV13 and TRBJ1-2; TRBD1 is a possible D gene (5 bases). V lost 5 bases and J lost 6, with 10 bases in between. CDR1 is PRHDT and CDR2 is FYEKMQ in the germline V gene (reference sequence). The CDR3 runs 12 residues. The CDR3 spells CASSPRGNGYTF. CDR3 sequence (DNA): TGTGCCAGCAGCCCCCGGGGGAATGGCTACACCTTC.

This clone was observed a few times. This sequence joins TRBV7-9 and TRBJ2-7, with TRBD1 identical over 8 bases. The germline gives CDR1 SEHNR, CDR2 FQNEAQ (reference sequence). With 4 bases clipped from V and 2 bases from J, the junction kept 4 bases outside the gene matches. This CDR3 has 14 amino acids. CDR3 protein: CASSSGQGTYEQYF. CDR3 DNA sequence: TGTGCCAGCAGCTCCGGACAGGGTACCTACGAGCAGTACTTC.

The chain links TRBV19 to TRBJ1-5; 7 bases match TRBD1. CDR1 and CDR2 (germline): LNHDA, SQIVND (reference sequence). The CDR3 consists of 19 residues. Trimming cost V 7 bases and J 0 bases; bases outside gene matches: 18. The DNA of the CDR3 is TGTGCCAGTACTCGCGGCCCCGGTACAGGGGCTATTAGCAATCAGCCCCAGCATTTT. It encodes CASTRGPGTGAISNQPQHF.

By share, this clone counts as medium-sized. The CDR3 DNA reads as TGTGCCAGCGGACTAGCGGGGCCCAATGAGCAGTTCTTC. It yields the protein CASGLAGPNEQFF. The V and J genes are TRBV6-5 and TRBJ2-1; 12 nucleotides align to TRBD2. Germline CDR1 MNHEY, CDR2 SVGAGI. J lost 6 bases, V lost 8 bases, and 2 bases had no gene match. The CDR3 spans 13 residues.

This clone was counted a single time. This sequence joins TRBV5-1 and TRBJ2-7; D ambiguous. The CDR3 length is 12 residues. V was shortened by 2 bases and J by 4 bases, with 7 bases between the two germline ends. Germline V lookup: CDR1 SGHRS, CDR2 YFSETQ. CDR3 nucleotides: TGCGCCAGCAGCTTCGAAGGGTACGAGCAGTACTTC. Its translation is CASSFEGYEQYF.

The rearrangement uses TRBV7-2 and TRBJ2-1, with D perhaps TRBD2 (6 bases). The V and J ends lost 5 bases and 7 bases respectively, with 15 bases between them. Per the germline V gene, CDR1 is SGHTA and CDR2 is FQGNSA. CDR3 size: 14 residues. CDR3 sequence: CASSLLPTSNEQFF. The CDR3 DNA follows: TGTGCCAGCAGCCTACTCCCGACTAGTAATGAGCAGTTCTTC. Based on the CDR3 plus reference TRBV7-2 and TRBJ2-1, the full variable domain is GAGVSQSPSNKVTEKGKDVELRCDPISGHTALYWYRQSLGQGLEFLIYFQGNSAPDKSGLPSDRFSAERTGGSVSTLTIQRTQQEDSAVYLCASSLLPTSNEQFFGPGTRLTVL.

V gene TRBV5-1 combines with J gene TRBJ2-1; TRBD2 aligns across 11 bases. The germline gives CDR1 SGHRS, CDR2 YFSETQ. V lost 4 bases to trimming and J lost 6 bases; unmatched junction nucleotides: 6. This CDR3 is 15 amino acids long. The CDR3 sequence: CASSLGLAVSNEQFF. CDR3 sequence (DNA): TGCGCCAGCAGCCTGGGACTAGCGGTTTCCAATGAGCAGTTCTTC.

The chain links TRBV6-5 to TRBJ2-7; TRBD1 matches 9 bases. This CDR3 is 14 amino acids long. V lost 4 bases to trimming and J lost 5 bases; unmatched junction nucleotides: 6. Germline V gives CDR1 MNHEY, CDR2 SVGAGI. CDR3 protein: CASSLGTGNDEQYF. CDR3 DNA sequence: TGTGCCAGCAGTTTAGGGACAGGGAACGACGAGCAGTACTTC.

The chain joins TRBV2 to TRBJ2-3, with D possibly being TRBD2 (5 bases). Germline-derived CDR1 and CDR2 are SNHLY and FYNNEI. This CDR3 region has 16 residues. V was trimmed by 3 bases and J by 6 bases, leaving 19 bases between them. The CDR3 here is CASSESEGAPRDTQYF. CDR3 nucleotide sequence: TGTGCCAGCAGTGAGAGTGAGGGCGCTCCCCGGGATACGCAGTATTTT.

The V and J genes are TRBV5-1 and TRBJ2-2, with no clear D. Trimming pared 5 bases from V and 0 bases from J, leaving 8 bases between. The CDR3 runs to 14 residues. Germline loops: CDR1 SGHRS, CDR2 YFSETQ. CDR3 in DNA: TGCGCCAGCAGGGTACTCCCGAACACCGGGGAGCTGTTTTTT. This gives the protein CASRVLPNTGELFF. Looking up the rest from reference TRBV5-1 and TRBJ2-2 gives the full variable domain: KAGVTQTPRYLIKTRGQQVTLSCSPISGHRSVSWYQQTPGQGLQFLFEYFSETQRNKGNFPGRFSGRQFSNSRSEMNVSTLELGDSALYLCASRVLPNTGELFFGEGSRLTVL.

The V and J genes are TRBV20-1 and TRBJ2-7; no firm D call. The germline V and J ends were trimmed by 4 bases and 5 bases, with 9 bases remaining between them. Germline CDR1 and CDR2: DFQATT and SNEGSKA (reference sequence). CDR3 length: 11 amino acids. CDR3 sequence (DNA): TGCAGTGCTAACCGTGATAACGAGCAGTACTTC. Its translation is CSANRDNEQYF.

This rearrangement joins TRBV19 to TRBJ2-5, with no clear D. The V and J ends lost 4 bases and 1 base respectively, with 7 bases between them. This CDR3 has 13 residues. CDR1 is LNHDA, CDR2 SQIVND, per germline (reference sequence). The CDR3 DNA reads as TGTGCCAGTAGTACACAGATCCAAGAGACCCAGTACTTC. It yields the protein CASSTQIQETQYF.